The 21 T cell receptor beta chains given below trace back to one sample, sequenced in a study of patients and donors after allogeneic stem cell transplantation. A single record per CDR3 protein comes from TCRdb applying MiXCR to the RT-PCR reads. This sample has roughly 960,000 distinct CDR3 sequences, with roughly 18% found just once. The sequenced material came from blood, either unsorted or a sorted T cell fraction (not recorded which). These receptors came from a human donor who was either an allogeneic HSCT recipient or a stem cell or donor lymphocyte infusion donor (not recorded which). It is not recorded whose cells these are; they may come from a transplant donor.

This clonotype was found a few times. The CDR3 nucleotides are TGCAGCGCTGACAGGGGAGTCACTGAAGCTTTCTTT. Its translation: CSADRGVTEAFF. The V gene is TRBV29-1, the J gene TRBJ1-1; the match to TRBD1 covers 8 bases. This CDR3 comprises 12 residues. Germline-derived CDR1 and CDR2 are SQVTM and ANQGSEA. With 7 bases clipped from V and 4 bases from J, the junction kept 5 bases outside the gene matches.

This clonotype was counted many times. As DNA, the CDR3 is TGTGCCAGCAGCTTTACCGGACAGGGGGCCCTTGAGCAGTTCTTC. As protein: CASSFTGQGALEQFF. The chain links TRBV7-9 to TRBJ2-1, with 11 bases lining up with TRBD1. V lost 3 bases and J lost 9; bases outside the gene matches: 7. The germline gives CDR1 SEHNR, CDR2 FQNEAQ (reference sequence). CDR3 length: 15 residues.

The chain joins TRBV6-2 or TRBV6-3 to TRBJ2-2; weak D call: TRBD1 (5 bases). This CDR3 is 14 amino acids long. The V end lost 6 bases, the J end lost 1 base, and 9 bases lay between the germline ends. CDR1 and CDR2 from the germline V gene are MNHEY and SVGEGT. The CDR3: CASRFGQNTGELFF. CDR3 bases: TGTGCCAGCAGATTCGGACAGAACACCGGGGAGCTGTTTTTT.

In this sample, this clonotype turned up a few times. The CDR3 sequence: CASSPGGAGTTDTQYF. The CDR3 DNA follows: TGTGCCAGCAGCCCCGGGGGAGCGGGGACCACAGATACGCAGTATTTT. The chain employs TRBV7-8 and TRBJ2-3; 7 bases match TRBD2. In germline, CDR1 is SGHVS, CDR2 FQNEAQ. The CDR3 covers 16 residues. V shed 5 bases, J shed 2 bases, and the junction held 10 bases outside the gene matches.

The gene calls are TRBV5-1 and TRBJ2-2; the D gene is possibly TRBD2 (5 bases). V lost 2 bases, J lost 0 bases, and 11 bases lay in between. The CDR3 is made up of 16 amino acids. Germline V gives CDR1 SGHRS, CDR2 YFSETQ. CDR3 residues: CASSLGLVANTGELFF. CDR3 in DNA: TGCGCCAGCAGCTTAGGACTCGTTGCGAACACCGGGGAGCTGTTTTTT.

This clonotype showed up just a few times. The rearrangement uses TRBV27 and TRBJ1-1; 8 bases line up with TRBD1. V was pared by 3 bases and J by 3 bases, with 18 bases of the junction left unmatched. The germline V gene has CDR1 MNHEY and CDR2 SMNVEV (reference sequence). This CDR3 has 19 amino acids. The CDR3 spells CASSFYPGTGYNFHTEAFF. CDR3 nucleotide sequence: TGTGCCAGCAGTTTCTACCCCGGGACAGGCTACAACTTCCACACTGAAGCTTTCTTT.

The chain links TRBV4-1 to TRBJ2-7; D gene uncertain. Looked up from germline, CDR1 is MGHRA and CDR2 is YSYEKL. The CDR3 contains 18 residues. The ends were cut back, 3 bases at V and 0 bases at J, with 21 bases in the middle. This CDR3 reads CASSQEMVAAHISYEQYF. For the CDR3, the DNA is TGCGCCAGCAGCCAGGAAATGGTGGCAGCTCACATCTCCTACGAGCAGTACTTC.

This rearrangement joins TRBV4-1 to TRBJ2-2; D is unclear. The CDR3 is made up of 11 amino acids. Trimming shortened V by 3 bases and J by 7 bases, and 3 bases separated the two germline ends. Germline loops: CDR1 MGHRA, CDR2 YSYEKL. The CDR3 spells CASSQFGELFF. In DNA form, the CDR3 reads TGCGCCAGCAGCCAGTTCGGGGAGCTGTTTTTT.

This clonotype has a handful of counts. The rearrangement links TRBV10-3 to TRBJ2-1; D gene ambiguous. V was trimmed by 2 bases and J by 8 bases, leaving 7 bases between them. The CDR3 has 12 residues. Germline values: CDR1 ENHRY, CDR2 SYGVKD. CDR3: CAISEAGHEQFF. CDR3 coding DNA: TGTGCCATCAGTGAGGCAGGCCATGAGCAGTTCTTC.

The chain is built from TRBV30 and TRBJ1-1; TRBD1 matches at 9 bases. Germline loops: CDR1 GTSNPN, CDR2 SVGIG (reference sequence). The V segment lost 3 bases and the J segment 8 bases; nucleotides outside the gene matches: 4. CDR3 length: 12 residues. The CDR3 spells CAWSGTGKEAFF. For the CDR3, the DNA is TGTGCCTGGAGCGGGACAGGGAAGGAAGCTTTCTTT.

There are many counts of this clonotype. The chain employs TRBV25-1 and TRBJ1-1; D may be TRBD1 (5 bases). This CDR3 comprises 14 residues. Germline-derived CDR1 and CDR2 are MGHDK and SYGVNS. V was shortened by 1 base and J by 6 bases, with 12 bases between the two germline ends. The CDR3 here is CASSEWGDYAEAFF. The DNA of the CDR3 is TGTGCCAGCAGTGAATGGGGGGACTACGCTGAAGCTTTCTTT.

The chain couples TRBV7-9 to TRBJ1-1, with TRBD1 matching 9 bases. The junction had 8 bases not matched to a gene; V was cut back by 5 bases and J by 7 bases. The germline V gene encodes CDR1 SEHNR and CDR2 FQNEAQ (reference sequence). The CDR3 is made up of 14 amino acids. CDR3 DNA sequence: TGTGCCAGCAGCGGTAGACAGGGGGGAGGTGAAGCTTTCTTT. It yields the protein CASSGRQGGGEAFF.

The table lists this clonotype with a few counts. The chain joins TRBV9 to TRBJ1-3; D is ambiguous. The V gene's germline CDR1 is SGDLS and CDR2 YYNGEE. Trimming took off 0 bases at V and 0 bases at J, with 7 bases between the two ends. The length of the CDR3 is 15 residues. As DNA, the CDR3 is TGTGCCAGCAGCGTAGCTGGTCTCTCTGGAAACACCATATATTTT. The encoded protein is CASSVAGLSGNTIYF.

The V gene is TRBV5-1, the J gene TRBJ2-3; 8 bases align to TRBD1. Germline CDR1 reads SGHRS; CDR2 reads YFSETQ. The CDR3 totals 16 residues. The trim removed 0 bases at V and 5 bases at J, leaving 8 bases unmatched. The CDR3 nucleotides are TGCGCCAGCAGCTTGGGGCCTGACAGGGGCGGAGATACGCAGTATTTT. Amino acid sequence: CASSLGPDRGGDTQYF.

This clonotype was counted only a few times. The V gene is TRBV30, the J gene TRBJ2-7; 7 bases agree with TRBD1. The germline V gene encodes CDR1 GTSNPN and CDR2 SVGIG (reference sequence). The CDR3 has 14 residues. The J segment lost 1 base and the V segment lost 5 bases, leaving 8 bases of the junction unmatched. DNA of the CDR3: TGTGCCTGGGCCTCCGGGACAGCTTCCTACGAGCAGTACTTC. Amino acid sequence: CAWASGTASYEQYF.

The chain has TRBV7-9 and TRBJ2-1; a possible D gene is TRBD2 (6 bases). This CDR3 spans 14 amino acids. The germline gives CDR1 SEHNR, CDR2 FQNEAQ (reference sequence). V was cut by 3 bases and J by 5 bases, with 11 bases left in between. CDR3 in DNA: TGTGCCAGCAGCTTCGGGACTCGCCACAATGAGCAGTTCTTC. Translated, it gives CASSFGTRHNEQFF.

This clonotype was detected a few times. The CDR3 loop is CASTLLLNTGELFF. The CDR3 DNA sequence: TGTGCCAGCACCTTACTCCTGAACACCGGGGAGCTGTTTTTT. This chain joins TRBV12-3 or TRBV12-4 and TRBJ2-2, with D hard to call. The V gene lost 7 bases and the J gene lost 1 base, with 10 bases spanning the gap. The CDR3 consists of 14 residues.

The rearrangement joins TRBV4-1 to TRBJ2-4; a possible D gene is TRBD2 (6 bases). The CDR3 totals 18 residues. Germline V gives CDR1 MGHRA, CDR2 YSYEKL. With 0 bases removed from V and 0 bases from J, the gap between germline ends came to 15 bases. This CDR3 reads CASSQDVTEGLAKNIQYF. The CDR3 coding sequence is TGCGCCAGCAGCCAAGATGTGACGGAGGGCCTAGCCAAAAACATTCAGTACTTC.

CDR3 region: CASSQGSLEAFF. DNA of the CDR3: TGTGCCAGCAGCCAAGGGTCTCTCGAAGCTTTCTTT. V gene TRBV3-1 combines with J gene TRBJ1-1; unclear D gene. Germline-derived CDR1 and CDR2 are LGHDT and YNNKEL (reference sequence). This CDR3 is 12 amino acids long. Trimming shortened V by 1 base and J by 8 bases, and 8 bases separated the two germline ends.

In this sample, this clonotype turned up a few times. The V and J genes are TRBV10-3 and TRBJ2-7; perhaps TRBD2 as D (6 bases). The germline V gene has CDR1 ENHRY and CDR2 SYGVKD. V lost 8 bases, J lost 0 bases, and 17 bases lay in between. The CDR3 loop spans 15 amino acids. The chain's CDR3 is CAIQLEGGDSYEQYF. For the CDR3, the DNA is TGTGCCATCCAGCTTGAGGGCGGGGACTCCTACGAGCAGTACTTC.

A single count supports this clonotype. The chain combines TRBV9 with TRBJ2-2; 11 positions match TRBD1. The CDR3 extends over 16 amino acids. Germline V CDR1 and CDR2: SGDLS, YYNGEE. The trim removed 4 bases at V and 4 bases at J, leaving 6 bases unmatched. The CDR3 sequence is CASSSSGTGGTGELFF. The CDR3 nucleotides read TGTGCCAGCAGCTCGAGCGGGACAGGGGGCACCGGGGAGCTGTTTTTT.